This T cell receptor beta chain comes out of a study of blood T cells in healthy people across ages. For the second PCR, which ran for roughly 6 to 12 cycles, a sample-barcoded 5' primer and a J-beta primer mix were used. Each sample yielded at least 2.5 million CDR3-containing paired-end reads. TCRdb reprocessed the 5' RACE reads with MiXCR, giving one entry per CDR3 protein. The table records hundreds of thousands of distinct CDR3 sequences, around a quarter of them present only once. The CDR3 loop spans 14 amino acids. Germline values: CDR1 SQVTM, CDR2 ANQGSEA. V shed 7 bases, J shed 6 bases, and the junction held 13 bases outside the gene matches. The sample also formed part of further work on T cells of mothers and their children. That investigation notes: The cDNA synthesis received all extracted RNA, at roughly 1.6 ug per 15 ul. Unrelated pairs and related pairs have their TCR recombination output shaped similarly by thymic selection. Researchers report slightly higher, though non-significant, overlap in related mother-child pairs than in unrelated pairs.

The sequence derives from a boy between 10 and 17 years old in good health. The sequencing sample was made of blood. This chain joins TRBV29-1 and TRBJ2-3, with 7 positions matching TRBD1. The CDR3 DNA is TGCAGCGCCCGTGGGGATAGGGGGCTGGATACGCAGTATTTT. The encoded protein is CSARGDRGLDTQYF.